This TCR beta chain was sequenced during a study of blood T cell repertoires in COVID-19. For the study at large: T cells, B-cell-depleted T cells, or PBMCs supplied cDNA or gDNA.

Clones were sequenced by immunoSEQ multiplex PCR, and TCRdb holds only the in-frame ones, with some missing. Among about 220,000 clones listed, more than 85% were seen once. Trimming left V 3 bases short and J 5 bases short, with 16 bases between. Germline CDR1 LNHDA, CDR2 SQIVND (reference sequence). The CDR3 sequence is 15 residues long. This clonotype was sampled from a man aged 35-49 years with active or convalescent COVID-19. The source material was peripheral blood. This chain connects TRBV19 to TRBJ1-1, with a possible D match to TRBD1 (6 bases). Written as DNA, the CDR3 is TGTGCCAGTAGTATTGGAGGAGGGGGGGAGACTGAAGCTTTCTTT. Translation: CASSIGGGGETEAFF.